This is a list of T cell receptor beta chains from one sample in a study of blood T cell repertoires in COVID-19. Libraries were prepared by immunoSEQ multiplex PCR; TCRdb keeps only in-frame clonotypes and omits some of them. Here the sample spans 60,000 to 75,000 clones, 82% being singletons. The specimen was peripheral blood. The receptors stem from a human donor in a cohort sampled during active COVID-19. CDR3s include the opening cysteine and the closing phenylalanine or tryptophan. Clone size is not always given. Where it is, it says once, few, many or a class for expanded clones.

v_gene	abundance	j_gene	CDR3aa
TRBV5-4	.	TRBJ1-6	CASSPGGQTPSPLHF
TRBV5-1	few	TRBJ2-3	CASSLKTGVGTDTQYF
TRBV6-5	.	TRBJ2-7	CATSYLGNEQYF
TRBV25-1	once	TRBJ1-2	CASSGGGRTYGYTF
TRBV15	.	TRBJ2-2	CATSTSGELFF
TRBV28	.	TRBJ1-2	CASSFTRGRSGYTF
TRBV18	.	TRBJ1-5	CASSIGAGEPQHF
TRBV19	large	TRBJ2-1	CASCLGGGNEQFF
TRBV28	.	TRBJ1-4	CASNLGQGWEKLFF
TRBV10-3	.	TRBJ2-3	CAISERWEVARTDTQYF
TRBV2	.	TRBJ1-1	CASSMAPPGGFF
TRBV25-1	.	TRBJ1-4	CASSGQGGEKLFF
TRBV24-1	.	TRBJ2-3	CATSDPGRGLQYF
TRBV11-3	.	TRBJ1-3	CASSSGRGSGNTIYF
TRBV5-1	.	TRBJ2-2	CASSWAGQGVTGELFF
TRBV15	.	TRBJ1-2	CATATRGVFNGYTF
TRBV15	.	TRBJ2-1	CATSRNGGEQFF
TRBV6-1	.	TRBJ2-5	CASSDLESGMETQYF
TRBV10-3	once	TRBJ2-3	CAISPLNAGVTNTQYF
TRBV2	.	TRBJ1-1	CASAVGQTEAFF
TRBV19	few	TRBJ2-7	CASSANRRGPSSYEQYF
TRBV5-1	.	TRBJ1-3	CASSFGTPETNAIYF